Below, 6 T cell receptor beta chains from the same sample are listed, as sequenced in a study of T-cell memory formation after mild COVID-19. TCRdb recomputed calls from the 5' RACE reads with MiXCR, one row per CDR3 protein. The sample records roughly 450,000 distinct CDR3 sequences, around a sixth being singletons. The sequencing input was PBMCs or a T cell subset sorted from them (not recorded which). These receptors were obtained from an adult woman who had mild COVID-19 (a few samples of this study predate the infection). Cell type and time point are not known.

This chain connects TRBV12-3 or TRBV12-4 to TRBJ2-7; D is undetermined. This CDR3 contains 14 residues. Trimming stripped 3 bases from V and 3 bases from J, with 12 bases between. Here the CDR3 reads CASSFYSNLYEQYF. In DNA form, the CDR3 reads TGTGCCAGCAGTTTCTATAGCAACCTCTACGAGCAGTACTTC.

This clonotype showed up just a few times. This chain joins TRBV7-9 and TRBJ1-1; D is unclear. The CDR3 has 12 residues. Germline V gives CDR1 SEHNR, CDR2 FQNEAQ (reference sequence). The ends were cut back, 3 bases at V and 7 bases at J, with 9 bases in the middle. The CDR3 bases are TGTGCCAGCAGCTTGAGGAGCATTGAAGCTTTCTTT. The encoded protein is CASSLRSIEAFF.

This clonotype was seen a few times. The V gene is TRBV7-9, the J gene TRBJ2-3; D is unclear. This CDR3 contains 14 residues. V was shortened by 0 bases and J by 1 base, with 5 bases between the two germline ends. CDR1 is SEHNR, CDR2 FQNEAQ, per germline (reference sequence). Written as DNA, the CDR3 is TGTGCCAGCAGCTTAGCCCCTGGCACAGATACGCAGTATTTT. Its protein is CASSLAPGTDTQYF.

This chain connects TRBV12-3 or TRBV12-4 to TRBJ2-1; unclear D gene. Trimming stripped 5 bases from V and 0 bases from J, with 11 bases between. The CDR3 is made up of 15 amino acids. CDR3 protein: CASSLFYSSYNEQFF. The CDR3 DNA sequence: TGTGCCAGCAGTCTCTTTTATAGCTCCTACAATGAGCAGTTCTTC.

Only a few counts were recorded for this clonotype. This rearrangement joins TRBV7-2 to TRBJ2-7; the match to TRBD2 covers 9 bases. The germline gives CDR1 SGHTA, CDR2 FQGNSA. Trimming at V came to 5 bases and at J to 3 bases, leaving 8 bases not matched to a gene. This CDR3 has 15 residues. The CDR3 region is CASSSSGGRLYEQYF. CDR3 nucleotides: TGTGCCAGCAGCAGTAGCGGGGGACGGCTCTACGAGCAGTACTTC.

In its sample, this clonotype was seen a few times. V is TRBV24-1 and J is TRBJ2-1, with D perhaps TRBD2 (7 bases). The CDR3 consists of 15 residues. V was clipped by 5 bases and J by 2 bases, with 12 bases between them. Germline V lookup: CDR1 KGHDR, CDR2 SFDVKD. The CDR3 here is CATSVPGGTYNEQFF. The CDR3 nucleotides are TGTGCCACCAGTGTGCCGGGGGGCACCTACAATGAGCAGTTCTTC.